The entry below describes one TCR beta chain. Its antigen is currently unknown. This specimen belongs to a study of cytomegalovirus exposure and HLA in healthy donors. Study information: An early release of data contained about 85 million unique TCRs, which came from HLA-typed donors. Genetic ancestry analysis placed about 80% of the roughly 400 donors that were genotyped in the Caucasian-associated cluster.

With 3 bases clipped from V and 4 bases from J, the junction kept 7 bases outside the gene matches. The CDR3 length is 16 residues. Germline-derived CDR1 and CDR2 are MNHNS and SASEGT. 13 Jbeta primers and 60 Vbeta primers were used for the PCR. Produced via immunoSEQ multiplex PCR; TCRdb's table is partial and in-frame only. The sample includes roughly 120,000 clones, 65% to 85% of them seen just once. Points from the study as a whole: Analyzed later, association rates of TCRs varied across HLA loci, with DRB1 most and HLA-C fewest. An apparent linkage of common viral pathogens to several of the most significant clusters emerged in a later analysis.

This clonotype was sampled from a man aged 50 to 60 in good health and CMV-seronegative. What was sequenced was PBMCs. This chain uses TRBV6-1 with TRBJ1-5, with 9 bases lining up with TRBD1. CDR3 loop: CASSDPGQGINQPQHF. Here the CDR3 DNA reads TGTGCCAGCAGTGATCCGGGACAGGGAATAAATCAGCCCCAGCATTTT.